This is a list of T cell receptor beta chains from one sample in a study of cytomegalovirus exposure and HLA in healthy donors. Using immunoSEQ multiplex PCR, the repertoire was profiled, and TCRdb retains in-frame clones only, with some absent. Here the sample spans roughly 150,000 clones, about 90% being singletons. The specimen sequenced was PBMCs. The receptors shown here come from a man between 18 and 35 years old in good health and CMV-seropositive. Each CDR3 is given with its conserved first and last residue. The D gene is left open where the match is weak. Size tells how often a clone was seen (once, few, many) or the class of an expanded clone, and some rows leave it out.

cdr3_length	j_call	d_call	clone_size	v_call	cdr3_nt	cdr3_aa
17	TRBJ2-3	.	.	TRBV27	TGTGCCAGCGGAGGTAGGATGTACAGCCCTAGCACAGATACGCAGTATTTT	CASGGRMYSPSTDTQYF
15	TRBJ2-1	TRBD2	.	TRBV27	TGTGCCAGCAGTTCCATTAGCGGGCCTTACAATGAGCAGTTCTTC	CASSSISGPYNEQFF
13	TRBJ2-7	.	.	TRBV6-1	TGTGCCTCCAGACTGAGCCACTCCTACGAGCAGTACTTC	CASRLSHSYEQYF
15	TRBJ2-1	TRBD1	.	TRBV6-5	TGTGCCAGCAGCCAAGGACAGGGGAGGTTCAATGAGCAGTTCTTC	CASSQGQGRFNEQFF
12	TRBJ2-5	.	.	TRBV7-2	TGTGCCAGCGGGGCGTACCAAGAGACCCAGTACTTC	CASGAYQETQYF
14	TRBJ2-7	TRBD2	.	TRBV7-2	TGTGCCAGCAGCTCCTTCGGGGGGTCCTACGAGCAGTACTTC	CASSSFGGSYEQYF
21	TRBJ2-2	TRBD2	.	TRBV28	TGTGCCAGCAGTTTAAGATCCCGGGGGCTAGCGGGTTTAGAACCCACCGGGGAGCTGTTTTTT	CASSLRSRGLAGLEPTGELFF
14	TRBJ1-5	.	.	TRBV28	TGTGCCAGCAGTTTTTCAGGGGTCAATCAGCCCCAGCATTTT	CASSFSGVNQPQHF
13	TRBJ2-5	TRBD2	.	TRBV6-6	TGTGCCACGATCAGCGGGAGTAGGGAGACCCAGTACTTC	CATISGSRETQYF
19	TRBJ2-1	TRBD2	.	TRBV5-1	TGCGCCAGCAGCTTGGGGGGACTAGCGGGAGGAGGCTCCTACAATGAGCAGTTCTTC	CASSLGGLAGGGSYNEQFF
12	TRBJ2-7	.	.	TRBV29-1	TGCAGCGTCAACCTCCAGGGGAACGAGCAGTACTTC	CSVNLQGNEQYF
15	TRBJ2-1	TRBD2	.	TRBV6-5	TGTGCCAGCAGGGATAGCGGGAGGCGCGGGTGGGAGCAGTTCTTC	CASRDSGRRGWEQFF
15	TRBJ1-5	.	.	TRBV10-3	TGTGCCATCAGTGAGTCATTGACAGGTCATCAGCCCCAGCATTTT	CAISESLTGHQPQHF
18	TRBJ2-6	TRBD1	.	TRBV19	TGTGCCAGTAGTATGGGGACAGGGGCTGCCTCTGGGGCCAACGTCCTGACTTTC	CASSMGTGAASGANVLTF
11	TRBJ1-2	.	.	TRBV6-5	TGTGCCAGCAGACAGGGCTATGGCTACACCTTC	CASRQGYGYTF
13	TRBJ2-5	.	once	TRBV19	TGTGCCAGTAGTATAATAGTCGGGGAGACCCAGTACTTC	CASSIIVGETQYF
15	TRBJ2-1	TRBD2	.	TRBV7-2	TGTGCCAGCAGCTTAGGGGCTAGCGGCCACAATGAGCAGTTCTTC	CASSLGASGHNEQFF
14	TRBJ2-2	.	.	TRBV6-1	TGTGCCAGCAGTGATCCAGGGTTGTCCGGGGAGCTGTTTTTT	CASSDPGLSGELFF
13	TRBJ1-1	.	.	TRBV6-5	TGTGCCGGCAGTTACAATGAACAAGAGAGGGCTTTCTTT	CAGSYNEQERAFF
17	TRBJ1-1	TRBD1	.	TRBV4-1	TGCGCCAGCAGCTTAGAGCCGGACAGGGGATTAGACACTGAAGCTTTCTTT	CASSLEPDRGLDTEAFF
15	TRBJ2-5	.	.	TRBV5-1	TGCGCCAGCAGCTTGACCGGCAGGGTAGGGGAGACCCAGTACTTC	CASSLTGRVGETQYF
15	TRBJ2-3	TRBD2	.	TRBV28	TGTGCCAGCACTAGTATTCTGGCGGGAGCCGATACGCAGTATTTT	CASTSILAGADTQYF
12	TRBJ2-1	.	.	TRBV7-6	TGTGCCAGCAGCTTACAAGCCAATGAGCAGTTCTTC	CASSLQANEQFF
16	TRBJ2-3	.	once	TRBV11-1	TGTGCCAGCAGCTTCCAGGGTTGGTTTTCCACAGATACGCAGTATTTT	CASSFQGWFSTDTQYF
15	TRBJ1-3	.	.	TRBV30	TGTGCCTGGAGTGTAATGGGACACCTCGGAAACACCATATATTTT	CAWSVMGHLGNTIYF
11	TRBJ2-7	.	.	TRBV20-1	TGCAGTGTGGGGGCCGCCTTAGGGCAGTACTTC	CSVGAALGQYF
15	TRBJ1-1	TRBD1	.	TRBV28	TGTGCCAGCAGTTATGGGGACAGGATGAACACTGAAGCTTTCTTT	CASSYGDRMNTEAFF
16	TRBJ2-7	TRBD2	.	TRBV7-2	TGTGCCAGCAGCGTTGGACTAGCGGGATCATTCTACGAGCAGTACTTC	CASSVGLAGSFYEQYF
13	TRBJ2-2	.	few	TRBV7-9	TGTGCCAGCAGCTTTTTGACACACGGGGAGCTGTTTTTT	CASSFLTHGELFF
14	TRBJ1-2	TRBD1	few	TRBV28	TGTGCCAGCAGTTTAGGACAGGGGGCCTATGGCTACACCTTC	CASSLGQGAYGYTF
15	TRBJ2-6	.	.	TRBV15	TGTGCCACCAGCAGTTCAGGGGCTGGGGCCAACGTCCTGACTTTC	CATSSSGAGANVLTF
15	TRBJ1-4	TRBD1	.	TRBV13	TGTGCCAGCAGCTTAATAACAGGGGGCAACGAAAAACTGTTTTTT	CASSLITGGNEKLFF
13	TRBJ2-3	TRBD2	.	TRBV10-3	TGTGCCACAAGGGAGGGTGCTGTAGATACGCAGTATTTT	CATREGAVDTQYF
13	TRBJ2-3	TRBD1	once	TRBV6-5	TGTGCCAGCAGTAGGCTACAGGGGGATACGCAGTATTTT	CASSRLQGDTQYF
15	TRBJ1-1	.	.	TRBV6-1	TGTGCCAGCAGTGGACCTAAGGGGGTGAACACTGAAGCTTTCTTT	CASSGPKGVNTEAFF
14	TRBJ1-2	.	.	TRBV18	TGTGCCAGCTCCAAGGACACCGCTAACTATGGCTACACCTTC	CASSKDTANYGYTF
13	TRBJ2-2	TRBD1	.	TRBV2	TGTGCCAGCTACAGGGGCGGCGGCGGGGAGCTGTTTTTT	CASYRGGGGELFF
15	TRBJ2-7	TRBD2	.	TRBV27	TGTGCCAGCAGTTTATGGGGGACTAGCTCCTACGAGCAGTACTTC	CASSLWGTSSYEQYF
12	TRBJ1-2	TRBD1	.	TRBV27	TGTGCCAGCAGTTTTGACAGGGTTGGCTACACCTTC	CASSFDRVGYTF
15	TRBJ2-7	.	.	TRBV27	TGTGCCAGCAGTCCAGGGGTGGCAGGGTTAGGAGAGCAGTACTTC	CASSPGVAGLGEQYF
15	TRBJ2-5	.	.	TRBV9	TGTGCCAGCAGCGTCTTTATGGACTTTCAAGAGACCCAGTACTTC	CASSVFMDFQETQYF